This T cell receptor (beta chain) was found in a study of cytomegalovirus exposure and HLA in healthy donors. The table came from immunoSEQ multiplex PCR; TCRdb's copy has only in-frame clones and leaves some out. The sample has fewer than 400,000 clones; roughly 90% are singletons. V shed 5 bases and J shed 0 bases, with 14 bases lying between them. CDR3 length equals 15 residues. Germline assignment: CDR1 MNHNS and CDR2 SASEGT. This TCR came from a woman between 18 and 29 years old in good health and CMV-seronegative. Material: PBMCs. The chain carries TRBV6-1 and TRBJ2-7, with a weak D call TRBD2 (5 bases). The CDR3 nucleotides are TGTGCCAGCAGTCCCCGTGGGAGTCTCTCCTACGAGCAGTACTTC. This sequence encodes CASSPRGSLSYEQYF.